Each of the 17 T cell receptor beta chains below was sequenced from the same sample in a study of cytomegalovirus exposure and HLA in healthy donors. Libraries were prepared by immunoSEQ multiplex PCR; TCRdb keeps only in-frame clonotypes and omits some of them. The sample carries hundreds of thousands of clones, roughly 87% recorded once. Sample: PBMCs. These receptors were taken from a woman between 25 and 40 years old in good health and CMV-seronegative.

V usage is TRBV2 and J usage is TRBJ2-6; TRBD1 is a possible D gene (5 bases). The ends were cut back, 7 bases at V and 0 bases at J, with 10 bases in the middle. The length of the CDR3 is 15 residues. Germline V gene sequence: CDR1 SNHLY, CDR2 FYNNEI. The CDR3 protein is CASNGQLSGANVLTF. CDR3 DNA sequence: TGTGCCAGCAATGGACAACTCTCTGGGGCCAACGTCCTGACTTTC.

The V and J genes are TRBV7-2 and TRBJ1-2, with TRBD1 matching 7 bases. The CDR3 contains 17 residues. V lost 5 bases, J lost 2 bases, and 14 bases stayed unmatched. Germline V lookup: CDR1 SGHTA, CDR2 FQGNSA. The CDR3 protein is CASSPRGTALHNYGYTF. In DNA form, the CDR3 reads TGTGCCAGCAGCCCGAGGGGGACAGCCCTGCACAACTATGGCTACACCTTC.

The chain is built from TRBV9 and TRBJ2-2, with a possible D match to TRBD2 (6 bases). The CDR3 is made up of 14 amino acids. CDR1 is SGDLS and CDR2 is YYNGEE in the germline V gene. V lost 9 bases, J lost 0 bases, and 12 bases lay in between. CDR3 sequence: CANNSGPNTGELFF. Here the CDR3 DNA reads TGTGCCAACAATAGCGGACCGAACACCGGGGAGCTGTTTTTT.

This chain links TRBV11-3 with TRBJ2-7, with D hard to call. The CDR3 has 15 residues. V lost 0 bases and J lost 4, with 13 bases in between. CDR1 SGHNT and CDR2 YENEEA come from the germline V gene. CDR3: CASSLDNGPLYEQYF. The CDR3 DNA is TGTGCCAGCAGCTTAGATAACGGACCATTGTACGAGCAGTACTTC.

The chain couples TRBV28 to TRBJ2-1; the match to TRBD1 covers 7 bases. The CDR3 extends over 19 amino acids. J lost 0 bases, V lost 5 bases, and 16 bases had no gene match. Germline V gene lookup returns CDR1 MDHEN and CDR2 SYDVKM. CDR3: CASSPDMTGRYSSYNEQFF. The CDR3 DNA is TGTGCCAGCAGTCCCGACATGACAGGGCGATATAGCTCCTACAATGAGCAGTTCTTC.

The gene calls are TRBV6-6 and TRBJ2-1; D may match TRBD1 or TRBD2 (6 bases each). This CDR3 spans 13 amino acids. Germline V gene sequence: CDR1 MNHNY, CDR2 SVGAGI (reference sequence). Trimming took 0 bases from V and 8 from J, leaving 8 bases between them. The CDR3 coding sequence is TGTGCCAGCAGTTACTCTGGGGGGCATGAGCAGTTCTTC. Its translation: CASSYSGGHEQFF.

The genes are TRBV2 and TRBJ2-2; the D is unclear. The CDR3 has 15 amino acids. V gave up 6 bases and J gave up 0 bases, with 11 bases separating them. The germline CDR1 and CDR2 sequences are SNHLY and FYNNEI. The CDR3 nucleotides read TGTGCCAGCAGCCCTAGGACCCCGAACACCGGGGAGCTGTTTTTT. It yields the protein CASSPRTPNTGELFF. Combining the CDR3 with reference TRBV2 and TRBJ2-2 gives the whole variable domain EPEVTQTPSHQVTQMGQEVILRCVPISNHLYFYWYRQILGQKVEFLVSFYNNEISEKSEIFDDQFSVERPDGSNFTLKIRSTKLEDSAMYFCASSPRTPNTGELFFGEGSRLTVL.

J is TRBJ2-5 and V is TRBV28, with D possibly matching TRBD2 (5 bases). Deletions cut 4 bases from V and 3 bases from J, with 15 bases between. Germline lookup yields CDR1 MDHEN and CDR2 SYDVKM. The CDR3 covers 15 residues. The CDR3 sequence: CASSSGPGMKETQYF. CDR3 nucleotides: TGTGCCAGCAGTTCCGGACCGGGAATGAAAGAGACCCAGTACTTC.

For the CDR3, the DNA is TGTGCCAGCAGCGGCGGGAGGTCGAATGAGCAGTTCTTC. Translating it yields CASSGGRSNEQFF. The chain couples TRBV9 to TRBJ2-1, with 8 bases identical to TRBD2. Germline values: CDR1 SGDLS, CDR2 YYNGEE. This CDR3 contains 13 residues. The V gene end was trimmed by 3 bases and the J gene end by 7 bases; junction bases not matched to a gene: 3.

CDR3: CASSVATGLAGSYNEQFF. CDR3 DNA: TGTGCCAGCAGCGTAGCTACGGGACTAGCGGGGTCCTACAATGAGCAGTTCTTC. The chain links TRBV9 to TRBJ2-1; 13 positions match TRBD2. With V trimmed by 0 bases and J by 1 base, 4 bases remained unmatched. The CDR3 is 18 residues long. Germline CDR1 and CDR2: SGDLS and YYNGEE.

The rearrangement joins TRBV6-5 to TRBJ1-3; no firm D call. Trimming removed 2 bases at V and 0 bases at J, with 8 bases between. The CDR3 consists of 15 residues. Germline CDR1 is MNHEY and CDR2 is SVGAGI. The CDR3 nucleotides are TGTGCCAGCAGTTACGGCGTCAGCTCTGGAAACACCATATATTTT. This gives the protein CASSYGVSSGNTIYF.

The V call is TRBV29-1, the J call TRBJ2-7; no definite D call. From germline, CDR1 is SQVTM and CDR2 ANQGSEA. The CDR3 is 13 residues long. V gave up 5 bases and J gave up 0 bases, with 11 bases separating them. For the CDR3, the DNA is TGCAGCGTTCGCGGACGGAGCTCCTACGAGCAGTACTTC. Its translation is CSVRGRSSYEQYF.

This clone has just one count. The chain recombines TRBV7-7 with TRBJ2-1; TRBD1 matches 8 bases. Trimming took 5 bases from V and 0 from J; bases not matched to a gene: 6. The CDR3 contains 16 residues. Germline-derived CDR1 and CDR2 are SSHAT and FNYEAQ (reference sequence). CDR3: CASSVEGTGSYNEQFF. CDR3 bases: TGTGCCAGCAGCGTAGAAGGGACAGGCTCCTACAATGAGCAGTTCTTC.

The chain couples TRBV4-3 to TRBJ2-2, with TRBD2 as a possible D gene (5 bases). V was clipped by 1 base and J by 3 bases, with 9 bases between them. Germline V CDR1 and CDR2: LGHNA, YSLEER. This CDR3 spans 15 amino acids. The CDR3 spells CASSQGTSYTGELFF. CDR3 sequence (DNA): TGCGCCAGCAGCCAAGGAACTAGTTACACCGGGGAGCTGTTTTTT.

The chain combines TRBV29-1 with TRBJ2-5, with D perhaps TRBD2 (6 bases). Germline CDR1 and CDR2: SQVTM and ANQGSEA. The CDR3 contains 13 residues. Trimming took off 5 bases at V and 2 bases at J, with 12 bases between the two ends. CDR3 nucleotide sequence: TGCAGCGTTCCGGAGGGTAGACAAGAGACCCAGTACTTC. Translation gives CSVPEGRQETQYF.

The chain combines TRBV27 with TRBJ2-7; no clear D gene. The CDR3 runs to 13 residues. Germline V gene lookup returns CDR1 MNHEY and CDR2 SMNVEV (reference sequence). The V end lost 0 bases, the J end lost 4 bases, and 7 bases lay between the germline ends. In nucleotides, the CDR3 is TGTGCCAGCAGTTTATCGGGCATGTACGAGCAGTACTTC. Residues: CASSLSGMYEQYF.

In DNA, the CDR3 is TGTGCCAGCAGCTTGGGGCGGGGGACCTATGGCTACACCTTC. This encodes CASSLGRGTYGYTF. The chain uses TRBV13 and TRBJ1-2; possible D gene TRBD1, 5 bases. From germline, CDR1 is PRHDT and CDR2 FYEKMQ (reference sequence). The CDR3 loop spans 14 amino acids. The V gene lost 3 bases and the J gene lost 4 bases, with 12 bases spanning the gap.